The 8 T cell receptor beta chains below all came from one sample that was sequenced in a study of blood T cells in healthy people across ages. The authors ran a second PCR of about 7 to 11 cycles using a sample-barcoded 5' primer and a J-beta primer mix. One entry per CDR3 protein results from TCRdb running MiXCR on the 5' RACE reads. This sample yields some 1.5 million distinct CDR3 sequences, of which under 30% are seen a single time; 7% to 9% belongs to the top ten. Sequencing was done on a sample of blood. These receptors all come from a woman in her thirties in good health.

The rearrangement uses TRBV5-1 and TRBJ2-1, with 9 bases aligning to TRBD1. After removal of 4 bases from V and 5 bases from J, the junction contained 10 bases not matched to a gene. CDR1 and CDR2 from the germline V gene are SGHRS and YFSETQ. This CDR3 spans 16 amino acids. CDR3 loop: CASSLAGTGYNNEQFF. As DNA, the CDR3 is TGCGCCAGCAGCCTGGCCGGGACAGGGTACAACAATGAGCAGTTCTTC.

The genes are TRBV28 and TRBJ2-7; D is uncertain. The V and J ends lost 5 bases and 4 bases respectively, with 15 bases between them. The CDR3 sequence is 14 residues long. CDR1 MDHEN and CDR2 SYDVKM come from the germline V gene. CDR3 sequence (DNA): TGTGCCAGCAGTGTTTTACAAGAACCGTACGAGCAGTACTTC. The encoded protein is CASSVLQEPYEQYF.

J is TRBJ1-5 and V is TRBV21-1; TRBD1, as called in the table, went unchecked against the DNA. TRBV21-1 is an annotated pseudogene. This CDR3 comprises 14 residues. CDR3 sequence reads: CASISTGGGSPQHF. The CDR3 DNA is TGTGCCAGCATCTCGACAGGCGGCGGCTCGCCCCAGCATTTT.

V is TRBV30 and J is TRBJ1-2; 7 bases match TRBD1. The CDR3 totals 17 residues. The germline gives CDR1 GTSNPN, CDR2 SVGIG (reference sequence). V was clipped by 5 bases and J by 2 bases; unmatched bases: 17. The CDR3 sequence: CAWDLGTARSTNYGYTF. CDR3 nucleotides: TGTGCCTGGGACCTTGGGACAGCGAGATCGACCAACTATGGCTACACCTTC.

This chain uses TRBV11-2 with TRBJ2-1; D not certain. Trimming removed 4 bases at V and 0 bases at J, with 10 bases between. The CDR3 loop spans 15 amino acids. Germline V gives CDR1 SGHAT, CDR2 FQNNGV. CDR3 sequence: CASSSEPGSYNEQFF. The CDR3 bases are TGTGCCAGCAGCTCAGAACCCGGCTCCTACAATGAGCAGTTCTTC.

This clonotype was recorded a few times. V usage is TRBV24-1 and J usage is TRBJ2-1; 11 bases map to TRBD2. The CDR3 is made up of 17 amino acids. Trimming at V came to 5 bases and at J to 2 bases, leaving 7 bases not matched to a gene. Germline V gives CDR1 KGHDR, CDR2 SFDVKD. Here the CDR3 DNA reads TGTGCCACCAGTGCTAGCGGGGGGCCGGGACCCTACAATGAGCAGTTCTTC. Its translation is CATSASGGPGPYNEQFF.

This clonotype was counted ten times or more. CDR3 sequence (DNA): TGTGCCATCACTAGGACAGGGGCCTCCTACGAGCAGTACTTC. Residues: CAITRTGASYEQYF. The chain joins TRBV10-3 to TRBJ2-7, with TRBD1 identical over 9 bases. CDR3 length: 14 amino acids. Germline CDR1 and CDR2: ENHRY and SYGVKD. The ends lost 7 bases at V and 0 bases at J; junction bases unmatched: 4.

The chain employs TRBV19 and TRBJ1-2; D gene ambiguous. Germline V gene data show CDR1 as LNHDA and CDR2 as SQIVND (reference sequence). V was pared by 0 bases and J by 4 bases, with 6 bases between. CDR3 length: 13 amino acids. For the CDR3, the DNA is TGTGCCAGTAGTATAGATCTCCCCTATGGCTACACCTTC. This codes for CASSIDLPYGYTF.